These 19 T cell receptor beta chains share one sample of origin, sequenced in a study of beta chain features in type 1 diabetes. The investigators reverse transcribed all of the isolated RNA, so they sequenced expressed TCRB transcripts. Measured with immunoSEQ multiplex PCR; TCRdb has only the in-frame clones, and not every one. The table records 900,000 or so clones, about a sixth of them present only once. The sequencing input was naive CD4+ T cells from blood. These receptors were collected from a woman in her late teens or twenties in good health.

This clone was seen more than once but under ten times. The rearrangement uses TRBV4-2 and TRBJ2-2, with 10 bases aligning to TRBD2. This CDR3 region has 18 residues. Trimming cost V 0 bases and J 6 bases; bases outside gene matches: 10. Germline V gene sequence: CDR1 LGHNA, CDR2 YNFKEQ. The CDR3 is CASSQDVSSGRRSGELFF. CDR3 coding DNA: TGTGCCAGCAGCCAAGATGTGTCTAGCGGGAGACGTTCCGGGGAGCTGTTTTTT.

This clone has just a few counts. This sequence joins TRBV28 and TRBJ2-1, with a tentative D call TRBD2 (6 bases). This CDR3 spans 16 amino acids. With 6 bases removed from V and 7 bases from J, the gap between germline ends came to 22 bases. Germline-derived CDR1 and CDR2 are MDHEN and SYDVKM. CDR3 coding DNA: TGTGCCAGCAGCTCCTCCGCGGCGGGATCTATGAATGAGCAGTTCTTC. This translates into CASSSSAAGSMNEQFF.

The chain links TRBV18 to TRBJ2-7; 7 positions match TRBD1. Looked up from germline, CDR1 is KGHSH and CDR2 is LQKENI. This CDR3 region has 15 residues. V gave up 0 bases and J gave up 6 bases; unmatched junction bases: 8. The CDR3 coding sequence is TGTGCCAGCTCACCACCCGGCACAGGGGTGTTCGAGCAGTACTTC. Protein sequence: CASSPPGTGVFEQYF.

The sample holds a few counts of this clone. The V call is TRBV4-2, the J call TRBJ2-2; 8 positions agree with TRBD2. The CDR3 is 18 residues long. Germline V gene data show CDR1 as LGHNA and CDR2 as YNFKEQ. V gave up 3 bases and J gave up 2 bases; unmatched junction bases: 11. The CDR3 DNA sequence: TGTGCCAGCAGCCAGCGGGCGGGAGGCGGGGCTAACACCGGGGAGCTGTTTTTT. It encodes CASSQRAGGGANTGELFF.

This clone turned up a few times. The chain joins TRBV5-4 to TRBJ2-1; 9 positions match TRBD2. The CDR3 covers 15 residues. The germline V gene encodes CDR1 SGHNT and CDR2 YYREEE (reference sequence). V lost 4 bases, J lost 7 bases, and 9 bases stayed unmatched. Written as DNA, the CDR3 is TGTGCCAGCAGCCTTATGGGCGGGAGGGCGAATGAGCAGTTCTTC. It translates to CASSLMGGRANEQFF.

This clone was seen a handful of times. The J gene is TRBJ2-3, the V gene TRBV27; no clear D. Trimming took off 8 bases at V and 0 bases at J, with 9 bases between the two ends. This CDR3 has 13 residues. Germline V lookup: CDR1 MNHEY, CDR2 SMNVEV (reference sequence). CDR3 nucleotides: TGTGCCAGCCCAATAGACAGCACAGATACGCAGTATTTT. It translates to CASPIDSTDTQYF.

This clone came up a few times. This rearrangement joins TRBV6-6 to TRBJ2-1; the D is unclear. The germline V gene has CDR1 MNHNY and CDR2 SVGAGI (reference sequence). Trimming cost V 6 bases and J 4 bases, with 7 bases left between them. The CDR3 runs 12 residues. CDR3: CASSTAYNEQFF. CDR3 DNA: TGTGCCAGCAGCACAGCGTACAATGAGCAGTTCTTC.

Remarks on this clone: This sample includes further DNA sequences coding for the same CDR3. The chain links TRBV7-2 to TRBJ2-1; D is ambiguous. The CDR3 is 14 residues long. Trimming stripped 0 bases from V and 3 bases from J, with 6 bases between. Germline V gene sequence: CDR1 SGHTA, CDR2 FQGNSA. CDR3 in DNA: TGTGCCAGCAGCTTAGCAGGCAGCTACAATGAGCAGTTCTTC. It encodes CASSLAGSYNEQFF.

Comments on this clone: Germline and junction disagree at one end, which may indicate a read error. The V and J genes are TRBV2 and TRBJ2-5; no reliable D call. The CDR3 length is 12 residues. From germline, CDR1 is SNHLY and CDR2 FYNNEI. In DNA form, the CDR3 reads TGTGCCAGCAGTGTAGAGAACCTCCGTCGCGACTTC. Residues: CASSVENLRRDF.

The chain combines TRBV15 with TRBJ2-7; 7 nucleotides agree with TRBD1. Germline V gene data show CDR1 as LNHNV and CDR2 as YYDKDF (reference sequence). After removal of 5 bases from V and 3 bases from J, the junction contained 4 bases not matched to a gene. The CDR3 sequence is 13 residues long. CDR3 nucleotides: TGTGCCACCAGCCCCGGGACAGTCTACGAGCAGTACTTC. Encoded protein: CATSPGTVYEQYF.

The J gene is TRBJ1-1, the V gene TRBV7-2; possibly TRBD1 for D (6 bases). This CDR3 has 16 amino acids. V lost 5 bases to trimming and J lost 5 bases, with 21 bases between them. CDR1 and CDR2 (germline): SGHTA, FQGNSA. The CDR3 DNA is TGTGCCAGCAGCACCCGTATAACAGGGCGGGGGACTGAAGCTTTCTTT. Translated, it gives CASSTRITGRGTEAFF.

This clone has more than one count but fewer than ten. This sequence joins TRBV27 and TRBJ2-6; D may be TRBD1 or TRBD2 (6 bases each). The CDR3 has 16 amino acids. Germline assignment: CDR1 MNHEY and CDR2 SMNVEV (reference sequence). V lost 6 bases to trimming and J lost 0 bases, with 12 bases between them. The CDR3: CASRPGAASGANVLTF. The DNA of the CDR3 is TGTGCCAGCAGACCGGGGGCTGCCTCTGGGGCCAACGTCCTGACTTTC.

The chain links TRBV20-1 to TRBJ2-7; the D is unclear. With the DNA end fitting TRBJ2-5 better, the J assignment may be wrong. Germline CDR1 DFQATT, CDR2 SNEGSKA (reference sequence). The CDR3 totals 10 residues. In DNA form, the CDR3 reads TGCAGTGCAAGGGAAGAGACCCAGTACTTC. Its translation is CSAREETQYF.

V gene TRBV2 combines with J gene TRBJ2-1; the match to TRBD2 covers 8 bases. Germline CDR1 and CDR2: SNHLY and FYNNEI. The CDR3 spans 15 residues. The trim removed 5 bases at V and 4 bases at J, leaving 7 bases unmatched. As DNA, the CDR3 is TGTGCCAGCAGTAACATGGGACTAGATTACAATGAGCAGTTCTTC. This sequence encodes CASSNMGLDYNEQFF. The full variable domain, completed using reference TRBV2 and TRBJ2-1, is EPEVTQTPSHQVTQMGQEVILRCVPISNHLYFYWYRQILGQKVEFLVSFYNNEISEKSEIFDDQFSVERPDGSNFTLKIRSTKLEDSAMYFCASSNMGLDYNEQFFGPGTRLTVL.

V gene TRBV7-9 combines with J gene TRBJ2-7, with D possibly called TRBD1 or TRBD2 (5 bases each). Germline V gives CDR1 SEHNR, CDR2 FQNEAQ (reference sequence). This CDR3 is 11 amino acids long. V shed 7 bases and J shed 6 bases, with 10 bases lying between them. DNA for the CDR3: TGTGCCAGCACTACGGGGACCGAGCAGTACTTC. It is translated as CASTTGTEQYF.

In this sample, this clone turned up a few times. Different DNA sequences within this sample yield the same CDR3. The J gene is TRBJ1-1, the V gene TRBV7-2; perhaps TRBD1 as D (5 bases). The V end was cut by 4 bases, the J end by 1 base, with 7 bases between. CDR1 and CDR2 (germline): SGHTA, FQGNSA. This CDR3 region has 13 residues. The CDR3 reads CASSYDRNTEAFF. The CDR3 DNA sequence: TGTGCCAGCAGCTACGACAGGAACACTGAAGCTTTCTTT.

This rearrangement joins TRBV28 to TRBJ2-6; D ambiguous. Germline V CDR1 and CDR2: MDHEN, SYDVKM. The CDR3 loop spans 16 amino acids. V dropped 6 bases and J dropped 4 bases, with 16 bases sitting between them. CDR3 sequence: CASSSPGDWGANVLTF. The DNA of the CDR3 is TGTGCCAGCAGCTCTCCCGGCGATTGGGGGGCCAACGTCCTGACTTTC.

V is TRBV19 and J is TRBJ1-2; TRBD1 matches at 12 bases. J lost 6 bases, V lost 4 bases, and 12 bases had no gene match. The length of the CDR3 is 17 residues. CDR1 and CDR2 (germline): LNHDA, SQIVND (reference sequence). The CDR3 DNA is TGTGCCAGTAGTAAAGGATACCGGGACAGGGGGCTGGATGGCTACACCTTC. Protein sequence: CASSKGYRDRGLDGYTF.

V gene TRBV6-4 combines with J gene TRBJ1-2; 7 bases agree with TRBD1. The CDR3 consists of 17 residues. Looked up from germline, CDR1 is MRHNA and CDR2 is SNTAGT. V lost 0 bases, J lost 4 bases, and 11 bases stayed unmatched. The CDR3: CASSDSHTSTGPYGYTF. CDR3 DNA: TGTGCCAGCAGTGACTCCCATACCTCGACAGGGCCCTATGGCTACACCTTC.